This T cell receptor (beta chain) came from a study of shared clonotypes between healthy human individuals. Study-wide results and limits: The sharing of 5% to 6.5% of naive CD4 clonotypes was seen across a handful of donors.

Study processing details: In the immunoSEQ data, sequences were junction-only and lacked quality scores, so filtering differed. Produced via immunoSEQ multiplex PCR; TCRdb's table is partial and in-frame only. V, J and clone size were drawn from that table, and D and trimming were deduced from the DNA. The sample contains hundreds of thousands of clones, just under 97% of which appear only once. This CDR3 region has 15 residues. Per the germline V gene, CDR1 is SGHDN and CDR2 is FVKESK. V was trimmed by 1 base and J by 0 bases, leaving 9 bases between them. Naive CD8 cells lacked CD45RO, underwent positive selection for CCR7 and left out terminally differentiated effector memory CD45RA+ cells. Caucasian adults living in Nashville, Tennessee, provided all samples. Concerning this clone itself: The antigen is unknown.

The chain links TRBV14 to TRBJ1-2; D perhaps matches TRBD1 (5 bases). The clonotype was recovered from a woman aged 25 to 39 in good health. Sequencing was done on a sample of naive CD8+ T cells sorted from blood. CDR3 in amino acids: CASSQVQAPNYGYTF. In DNA form, the CDR3 reads TGTGCCAGCAGCCAAGTACAGGCGCCTAACTATGGCTACACCTTC. Full variable domain (rest looked up from reference TRBV14 and TRBJ1-2): EAGVTQFPSHSVIEKGQTVTLRCDPISGHDNLYWYRRVMGKEIKFLLHFVKESKQDESGMPNNRFLAERTGGTYSTLKVQPAELEDSGVYFCASSQVQAPNYGYTFGSGTRLTVV.